These 13 T cell receptor beta chains were sequenced from one sample in a study of cytomegalovirus exposure and HLA in healthy donors. 13 Jbeta primers and 60 Vbeta primers were used for the PCR. Measured with immunoSEQ multiplex PCR; TCRdb has only the in-frame clones, and not every one. Seen here are more than 150,000 clones, 65% to 90% observed once, and the top ten hold around 1.2%. Sequences were obtained from PBMCs. The receptors were gathered from a girl aged 2-9 years in good health and CMV-seropositive.

Only a few counts were recorded for this clone. The chain combines TRBV2 with TRBJ1-1; the match to TRBD1 covers 7 bases. The CDR3 contains 14 residues. In germline, CDR1 is SNHLY, CDR2 FYNNEI. With 6 bases clipped from V and 7 bases from J, the junction kept 11 bases outside the gene matches. The CDR3 sequence is CASRAIQGLGEAFF. The CDR3 region has the DNA TGTGCCAGCAGAGCGATACAGGGGTTGGGTGAAGCTTTCTTT. Together with reference TRBV2 and TRBJ1-1, the CDR3 gives the full variable domain: EPEVTQTPSHQVTQMGQEVILRCVPISNHLYFYWYRQILGQKVEFLVSFYNNEISEKSEIFDDQFSVERPDGSNFTLKIRSTKLEDSAMYFCASRAIQGLGEAFFGQGTRLTVV.

The chain recombines TRBV2 with TRBJ2-7, with 11 bases that match TRBD1. Germline V lookup: CDR1 SNHLY, CDR2 FYNNEI. J gave up 4 bases and V 0 bases, and 8 bases lay outside the gene matches. The CDR3 is 17 amino acids. The CDR3 DNA follows: TGTGCCAGCAGTGAAGCGGGGACAGGGGGAAAAGGATACGAGCAGTACTTC. It is translated as CASSEAGTGGKGYEQYF.

This chain links TRBV5-1 with TRBJ2-7; the match to TRBD2 covers 15 bases. The J segment lost 7 bases and the V segment lost 4 bases, leaving 3 bases of the junction unmatched. Germline V CDR1 and CDR2: SGHRS, YFSETQ. The CDR3 spans 14 residues. The CDR3 DNA follows: TGCGCCAGCAGCCCCGGGACTAGCGGGGGGGAGCAGTACTTC. This sequence encodes CASSPGTSGGEQYF.

The chain joins TRBV7-2 to TRBJ2-1; 12 nucleotides agree with TRBD2. This CDR3 spans 16 amino acids. Germline-derived CDR1 and CDR2 are SGHTA and FQGNSA. The junction had 1 base not matched to a gene; V was cut back by 4 bases and J by 0 bases. The CDR3 loop reads CASSSGLAGSYNEQFF. CDR3 DNA: TGTGCCAGCAGCTCGGGACTAGCGGGCTCCTACAATGAGCAGTTCTTC.

This chain uses TRBV15 with TRBJ1-5; no definite D call. This CDR3 comprises 15 residues. From germline, CDR1 is LNHNV and CDR2 YYDKDF (reference sequence). Trimming cost V 0 bases and J 4 bases, with 10 bases left between them. CDR3 nucleotide sequence: TGTGCCACCAGCAGAGATTCCCGGGAGAATCAGCCCCAGCATTTT. As protein: CATSRDSRENQPQHF.

The chain combines TRBV7-2 with TRBJ1-5; 7 bases align to TRBD1. Germline assignment: CDR1 SGHTA and CDR2 FQGNSA. J gave up 8 bases and V 5 bases, and 6 bases lay outside the gene matches. CDR3 size: 13 residues. This CDR3 reads CASSRGRGEPQHF. The CDR3 DNA is TGTGCCAGCAGCAGGGGGCGCGGTGAGCCCCAGCATTTT.

The V and J genes are TRBV6-5 and TRBJ1-1; 10 nucleotides align to TRBD1. The CDR3 runs 15 residues. The V gene's germline CDR1 is MNHEY and CDR2 SVGAGI. Germline trimming cut 7 bases from V and 1 base from J; bases unmatched to any gene: 6. CDR3 protein: CASKRDRGQNTEAFF. The CDR3 DNA reads TGTGCCAGCAAGAGGGACAGGGGCCAGAACACTGAAGCTTTCTTT.

The V and J genes are TRBV28 and TRBJ2-7, with D unresolved. CDR1 and CDR2 from the germline V gene are MDHEN and SYDVKM. The CDR3 covers 13 residues. The V gene lost 5 bases and the J gene lost 4 bases, with 12 bases spanning the gap. CDR3 amino acids: CASSPLPAYEQYF. The CDR3 region has the DNA TGTGCCAGCAGTCCACTACCTGCGTACGAGCAGTACTTC.

This clone was seen only once. The chain is built from TRBV11-3 and TRBJ1-2, with no clear D. The CDR3 is 13 amino acids. V lost 2 bases to trimming and J lost 5 bases, with 9 bases between them. Germline V gene sequence: CDR1 SGHNT, CDR2 YENEEA. CDR3 protein: CASSLSRRYGYTF. Here the CDR3 DNA reads TGTGCCAGCAGCTTAAGCCGAAGATATGGCTACACCTTC.

This clone was detected a few times. The gene calls are TRBV6-6 and TRBJ1-3; 9 bases align to TRBD1. The CDR3 loop spans 15 amino acids. Germline CDR1 is MNHNY and CDR2 is SVGAGI (reference sequence). The V and J ends lost 6 bases and 4 bases, in that order; junction bases with no gene match: 7. The CDR3 DNA follows: TGTGCCAGCAGCCAGGGACAGGGAAGCGGAAACACCATATATTTT. Its translation is CASSQGQGSGNTIYF.

This clone was recorded a few times. This chain links TRBV6-6 with TRBJ1-1, with 10 bases matching TRBD1. This CDR3 spans 14 amino acids. From germline, CDR1 is MNHNY and CDR2 SVGAGI (reference sequence). V was clipped by 4 bases and J by 3 bases; unmatched bases: 2. CDR3 bases: TGTGCCAGCAGTTGGGGACAGGGGTACACTGAAGCTTTCTTT. Amino acids: CASSWGQGYTEAFF.

The genes are TRBV10-3 and TRBJ1-2, with 10 bases aligning to TRBD1. The ends lost 1 base at V and 1 base at J; junction bases unmatched: 0. Germline V gives CDR1 ENHRY, CDR2 SYGVKD. This CDR3 spans 15 amino acids. In DNA, the CDR3 is TGTGCCATCAGTGAGTGGACAGGGGGTAACTATGGCTACACCTTC. It is translated as CAISEWTGGNYGYTF.

V and J are TRBV6-1 and TRBJ2-1; TRBD2 matches 8 bases. The germline gives CDR1 MNHNS, CDR2 SASEGT. CDR3 length: 16 residues. J was trimmed by 7 bases and V by 0 bases; bases with no gene match: 8. The CDR3 nucleotides read TGTGCCAGCAGTGAAGCGCCGGGACTAGTAGGTAATGAGCAGTTCTTC. Its translation is CASSEAPGLVGNEQFF.